Below are 9 T cell receptor beta chains sequenced from a single sample in a study of cytomegalovirus exposure and HLA in healthy donors. 13 Jbeta primers and 60 Vbeta primers were used for the PCR. Sequencing used immunoSEQ multiplex PCR; TCRdb keeps in-frame clones, though not all of them. The table includes roughly 100,000 clones, roughly 79% detected once. Sample: PBMCs. The receptors come from a woman in her forties in good health and CMV-seronegative.

The V and J genes are TRBV6-5 and TRBJ1-2; D remains unclear. Germline values: CDR1 MNHEY, CDR2 SVGAGI. The V end was cut by 3 bases, the J end by 6 bases, with 8 bases between. This CDR3 spans 12 amino acids. The CDR3, as DNA: TGTGCCAGCAGTTATAGCGGACATGGCTACACCTTC. Protein sequence: CASSYSGHGYTF.

The chain is built from TRBV15 and TRBJ1-6; perhaps TRBD1 as D (5 bases). CDR1 is LNHNV, CDR2 YYDKDF, per germline (reference sequence). CDR3 length: 18 amino acids. Trimming shortened V by 2 bases and J by 2 bases, and 16 bases separated the two germline ends. The CDR3 sequence is CATSRTRGGTAYNSPLHF. CDR3 bases: TGTGCCACCAGCAGAACAAGGGGCGGCACAGCCTATAATTCACCCCTCCACTTT.

In this sample, this clone turned up a few times. The J gene is TRBJ2-7, the V gene TRBV6-1; maybe TRBD1 (8 bases). The CDR3 contains 16 residues. Germline V gene lookup returns CDR1 MNHNS and CDR2 SASEGT. V was shortened by 2 bases and J by 12 bases, with 26 bases between the two germline ends. The CDR3 sequence is CASSEREAGQVSFRYF. In DNA form, the CDR3 reads TGTGCCAGCAGTGAAAGGGAAGCGGGACAGGTCTCATTCAGGTACTTC.

The rearrangement joins TRBV18 to TRBJ2-1; D is possibly TRBD2 (5 bases). The CDR3 is made up of 15 amino acids. Trimming took off 3 bases at V and 7 bases at J, with 16 bases between the two ends. Germline V gives CDR1 KGHSH, CDR2 LQKENI. The CDR3 DNA reads TGTGCCAGCTCACCCTTTCCCTTGCGGGCAAATGAGCAGTTCTTC. Amino acids: CASSPFPLRANEQFF.

This rearrangement joins TRBV7-2 to TRBJ2-4; 7 bases agree with TRBD2. Germline values: CDR1 SGHTA, CDR2 FQGNSA. The CDR3 covers 14 residues. The J segment lost 4 bases and the V segment lost 2 bases, leaving 2 bases of the junction unmatched. The CDR3 reads CASSLMGGKNIQYF. The CDR3 DNA follows: TGTGCCAGCAGCTTAATGGGGGGGAAAAACATTCAGTACTTC.

The chain joins TRBV2 to TRBJ2-7; D perhaps matches TRBD2 (7 bases). V was clipped by 7 bases and J by 4 bases, with 20 bases between them. Germline values: CDR1 SNHLY, CDR2 FYNNEI. The CDR3 loop spans 15 amino acids. The CDR3 DNA reads TGTGCCAGCAACGAAGGTACCGGGGGGCAGTACGAGCAGTACTTC. Encoded protein: CASNEGTGGQYEQYF. Full variable domain (rest looked up from reference TRBV2 and TRBJ2-7): EPEVTQTPSHQVTQMGQEVILRCVPISNHLYFYWYRQILGQKVEFLVSFYNNEISEKSEIFDDQFSVERPDGSNFTLKIRSTKLEDSAMYFCASNEGTGGQYEQYFGPGTRLTVT.

This chain joins TRBV6-5 and TRBJ2-7, with D hard to call. This CDR3 spans 13 amino acids. Germline values: CDR1 MNHEY, CDR2 SVGAGI. V shed 4 bases and J shed 3 bases, with 10 bases lying between them. Written as DNA, the CDR3 is TGTGCCAGCAGTTTGGGCTCTTACTACGAGCAGTACTTC. It translates to CASSLGSYYEQYF.

In this sample, this clone turned up a few times. The rearrangement uses TRBV20-1 and TRBJ1-2; D may be TRBD1 (5 bases). CDR1 DFQATT and CDR2 SNEGSKA come from the germline V gene (reference sequence). The CDR3 is 11 residues long. V was pared by 5 bases and J by 9 bases, with 13 bases between. The CDR3: CSAAGGLSYTF. The CDR3 DNA sequence: TGCAGTGCTGCGGGGGGGTTAAGCTACACCTTC.

The chain couples TRBV19 to TRBJ2-7, with D possibly TRBD1 on 6 matching bases. The CDR3 length is 15 residues. CDR1 is LNHDA, CDR2 SQIVND, per germline (reference sequence). Trimming removed 2 bases at V and 3 bases at J, with 14 bases between. CDR3 amino acids: CASSISHREGYEQYF. DNA of the CDR3: TGTGCCAGTAGTATATCACACAGGGAAGGCTACGAGCAGTACTTC.